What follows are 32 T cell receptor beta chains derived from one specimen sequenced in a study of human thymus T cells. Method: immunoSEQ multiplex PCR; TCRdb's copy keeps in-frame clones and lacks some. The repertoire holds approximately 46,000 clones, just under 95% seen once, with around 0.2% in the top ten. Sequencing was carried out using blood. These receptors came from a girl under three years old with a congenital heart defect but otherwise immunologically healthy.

The CDR3 nucleotides are TGTGCCAGCAGCTCTAGCGTCATATCGGCCCATAGCAATCAGCCCCAGCATTTT. Translating gives CASSSSVISAHSNQPQHF. The chain uses TRBV7-8 and TRBJ1-5; D not resolved. The germline CDR1 and CDR2 sequences are SGHVS and FQNEAQ. There are 18 residues in the CDR3. The germline V and J ends were trimmed by 4 bases and 0 bases, with 19 bases remaining between them.

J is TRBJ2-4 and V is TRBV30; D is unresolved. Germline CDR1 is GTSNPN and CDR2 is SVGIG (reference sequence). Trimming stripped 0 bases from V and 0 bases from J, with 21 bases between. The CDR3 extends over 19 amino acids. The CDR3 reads CAWSVMPPFRVLAKNIQYF. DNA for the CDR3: TGTGCCTGGAGTGTAATGCCCCCCTTCCGGGTTCTAGCCAAAAACATTCAGTACTTC. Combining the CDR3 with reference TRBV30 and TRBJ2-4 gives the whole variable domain SQTIHQWPATLVQPVGSPLSLECTVEGTSNPNLYWYRQAAGRGLQLLFYSVGIGQISSEVPQNLSASRPQDRQFILSSKKLLLSDSGFYLCAWSVMPPFRVLAKNIQYFGAGTRLSVL.

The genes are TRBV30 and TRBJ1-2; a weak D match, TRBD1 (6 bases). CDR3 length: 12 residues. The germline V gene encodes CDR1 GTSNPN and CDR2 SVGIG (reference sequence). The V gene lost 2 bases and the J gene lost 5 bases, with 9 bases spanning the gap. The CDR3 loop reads CAWSNTGYGYTF. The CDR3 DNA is TGTGCCTGGAGTAACACAGGGTATGGCTACACCTTC.

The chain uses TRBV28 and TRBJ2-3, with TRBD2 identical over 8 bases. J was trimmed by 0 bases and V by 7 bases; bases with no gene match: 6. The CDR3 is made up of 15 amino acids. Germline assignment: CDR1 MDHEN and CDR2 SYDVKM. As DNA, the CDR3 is TGTGCCAGCATCCCTCTAGCGGGTAGCACAGATACGCAGTATTTT. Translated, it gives CASIPLAGSTDTQYF.

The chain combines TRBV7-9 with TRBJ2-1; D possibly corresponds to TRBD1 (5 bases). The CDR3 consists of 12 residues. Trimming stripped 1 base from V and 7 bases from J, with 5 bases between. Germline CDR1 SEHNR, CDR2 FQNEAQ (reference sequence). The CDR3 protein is CASSLGTNEQFF. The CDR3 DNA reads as TGTGCCAGCAGCTTAGGGACAAATGAGCAGTTCTTC. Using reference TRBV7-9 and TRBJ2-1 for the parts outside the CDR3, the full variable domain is DTGVSQNPRHKITKRGQNVTFRCDPISEHNRLYWYRQTLGQGPEFLTYFQNEAQLEKSRLLSDRFSAERPKGSFSTLEIQRTEQGDSAMYLCASSLGTNEQFFGPGTRLTVL.

The CDR3 region is CAWMGLETQYF. The CDR3 nucleotides are TGTGCCTGGATGGGTCTCGAGACCCAGTACTTC. The chain recombines TRBV30 with TRBJ2-5; D is ambiguous. Germline loops: CDR1 GTSNPN, CDR2 SVGIG (reference sequence). The V end was cut by 4 bases, the J end by 5 bases, with 8 bases between. This CDR3 region has 11 residues.

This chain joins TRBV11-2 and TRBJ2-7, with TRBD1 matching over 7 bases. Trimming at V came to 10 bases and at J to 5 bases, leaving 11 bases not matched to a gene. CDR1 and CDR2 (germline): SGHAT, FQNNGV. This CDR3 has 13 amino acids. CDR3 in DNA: TGTGCCACCGCGAGGACAGGTGACGACGAGCAGTACTTC. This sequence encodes CATARTGDDEQYF.

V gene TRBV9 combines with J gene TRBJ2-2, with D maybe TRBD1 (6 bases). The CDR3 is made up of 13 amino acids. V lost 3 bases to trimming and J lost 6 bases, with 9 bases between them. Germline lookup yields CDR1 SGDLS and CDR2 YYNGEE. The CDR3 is CASSAGVSGELFF. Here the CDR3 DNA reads TGTGCCAGCAGCGCAGGGGTTTCCGGGGAGCTGTTTTTT.

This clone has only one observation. The CDR3 DNA reads TGTGCCAGCAGAAGCGGTCTAGCGGCGGATACGCAGTATTTT. Translated, it gives CASRSGLAADTQYF. The chain combines TRBV2 with TRBJ2-3, with 7 bases identical to TRBD2. Germline CDR1 reads SNHLY; CDR2 reads FYNNEI. V was clipped by 6 bases and J by 6 bases; unmatched bases: 9. The CDR3 runs to 14 residues.

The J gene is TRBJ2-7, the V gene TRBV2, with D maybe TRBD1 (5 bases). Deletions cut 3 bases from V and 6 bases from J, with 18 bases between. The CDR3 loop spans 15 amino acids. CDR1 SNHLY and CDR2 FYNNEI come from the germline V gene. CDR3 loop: CASSEGPWARGEQYF. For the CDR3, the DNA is TGTGCCAGCAGTGAGGGGCCATGGGCTAGAGGCGAGCAGTACTTC.

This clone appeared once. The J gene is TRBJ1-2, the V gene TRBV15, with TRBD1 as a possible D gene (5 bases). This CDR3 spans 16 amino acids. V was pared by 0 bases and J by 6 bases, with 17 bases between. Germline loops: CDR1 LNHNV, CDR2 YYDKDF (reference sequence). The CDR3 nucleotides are TGTGCCACCAGCAGAGAAGGGACTCCCCGGAACGATGGCTACACCTTC. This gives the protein CATSREGTPRNDGYTF.

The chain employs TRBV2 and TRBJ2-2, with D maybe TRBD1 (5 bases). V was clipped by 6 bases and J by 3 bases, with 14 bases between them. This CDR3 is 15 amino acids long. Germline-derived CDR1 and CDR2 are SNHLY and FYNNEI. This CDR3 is CASRAWQGDTGELFF. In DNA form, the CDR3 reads TGTGCCAGCAGGGCGTGGCAGGGTGACACCGGGGAGCTGTTTTTT.

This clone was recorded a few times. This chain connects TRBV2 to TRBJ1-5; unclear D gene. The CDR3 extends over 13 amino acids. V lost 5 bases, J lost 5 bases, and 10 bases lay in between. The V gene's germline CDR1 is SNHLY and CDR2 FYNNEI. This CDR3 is CASSPWEDQPQHF. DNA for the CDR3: TGTGCCAGCAGTCCCTGGGAAGATCAGCCCCAGCATTTT.

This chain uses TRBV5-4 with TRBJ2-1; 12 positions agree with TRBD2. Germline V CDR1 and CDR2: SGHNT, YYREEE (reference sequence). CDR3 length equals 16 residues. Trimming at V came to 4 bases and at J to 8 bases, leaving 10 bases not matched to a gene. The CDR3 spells CASSVLLAGGRDEQFF. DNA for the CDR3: TGTGCCAGCAGCGTACTGCTAGCGGGAGGGCGGGATGAGCAGTTCTTC. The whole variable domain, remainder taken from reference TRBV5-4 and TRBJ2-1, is ETGVTQSPTHLIKTRGQQVTLRCSSQSGHNTVSWYQQALGQGPQFIFQYYREEENGRGNFPPRFSGLQFPNYSSELNVNALELDDSALYLCASSVLLAGGRDEQFFGPGTRLTVL.

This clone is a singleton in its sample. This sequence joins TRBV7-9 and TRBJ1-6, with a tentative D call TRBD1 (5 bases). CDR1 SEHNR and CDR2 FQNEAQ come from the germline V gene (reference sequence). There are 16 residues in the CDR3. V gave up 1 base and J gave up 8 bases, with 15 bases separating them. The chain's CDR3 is CASSLVGGAAYSPLHF. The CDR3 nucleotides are TGTGCCAGCAGCTTAGTTGGAGGGGCCGCTTATTCACCCCTCCACTTT.

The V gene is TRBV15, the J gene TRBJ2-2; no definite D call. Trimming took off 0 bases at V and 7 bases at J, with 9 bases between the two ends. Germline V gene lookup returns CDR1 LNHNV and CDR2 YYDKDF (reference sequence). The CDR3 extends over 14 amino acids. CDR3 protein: CATSRDFRGGELFF. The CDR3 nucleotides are TGTGCCACCAGCAGAGATTTCCGAGGCGGGGAGCTGTTTTTT.

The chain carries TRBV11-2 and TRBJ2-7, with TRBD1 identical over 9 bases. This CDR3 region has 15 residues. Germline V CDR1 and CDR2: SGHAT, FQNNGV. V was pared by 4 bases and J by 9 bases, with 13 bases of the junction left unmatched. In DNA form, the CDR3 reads TGTGCCAGCAGCTCCTGGGACAGGGACCGACGAGGGCAGTACTTC. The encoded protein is CASSSWDRDRRGQYF.

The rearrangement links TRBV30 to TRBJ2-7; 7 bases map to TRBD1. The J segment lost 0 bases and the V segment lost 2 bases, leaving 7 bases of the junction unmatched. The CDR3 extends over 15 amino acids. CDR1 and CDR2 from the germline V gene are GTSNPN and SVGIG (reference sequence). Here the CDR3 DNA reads TGTGCCTGGAGTCACGGCACAGGGGTCTCCTACGAGCAGTACTTC. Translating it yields CAWSHGTGVSYEQYF.

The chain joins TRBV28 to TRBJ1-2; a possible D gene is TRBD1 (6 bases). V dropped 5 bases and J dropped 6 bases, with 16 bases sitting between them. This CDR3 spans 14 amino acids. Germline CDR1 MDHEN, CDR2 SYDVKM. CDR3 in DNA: TGTGCCAGCAGTCCACGGGACAAGTGGGATGGCTACACCTTC. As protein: CASSPRDKWDGYTF.

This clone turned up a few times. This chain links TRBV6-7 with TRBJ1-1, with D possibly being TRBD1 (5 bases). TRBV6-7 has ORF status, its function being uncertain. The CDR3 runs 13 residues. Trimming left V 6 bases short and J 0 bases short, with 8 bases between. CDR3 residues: CASRGDLNTEAFF. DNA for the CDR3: TGTGCCAGCAGGGGGGACCTGAACACTGAAGCTTTCTTT.

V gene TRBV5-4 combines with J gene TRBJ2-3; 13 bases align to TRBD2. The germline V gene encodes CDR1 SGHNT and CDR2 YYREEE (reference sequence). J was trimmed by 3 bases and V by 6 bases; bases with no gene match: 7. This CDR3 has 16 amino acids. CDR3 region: CASTATSGRRTDTQYF. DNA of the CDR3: TGTGCCAGCACGGCGACTAGCGGGAGGCGGACAGATACGCAGTATTTT.

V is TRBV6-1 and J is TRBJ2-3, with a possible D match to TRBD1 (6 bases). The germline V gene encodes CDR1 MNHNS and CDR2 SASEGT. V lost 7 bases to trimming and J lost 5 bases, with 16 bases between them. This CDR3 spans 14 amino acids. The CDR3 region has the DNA TGTGCCAGCACGTTGGGGCTAGGGGGAGATACGCAGTATTTT. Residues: CASTLGLGGDTQYF.

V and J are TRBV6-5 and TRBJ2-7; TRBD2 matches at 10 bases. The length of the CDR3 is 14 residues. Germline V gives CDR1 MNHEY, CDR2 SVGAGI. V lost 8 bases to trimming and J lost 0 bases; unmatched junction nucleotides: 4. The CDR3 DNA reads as TGTGCCAGCTTCTCTAGCGGGGGCTCCTACGAGCAGTACTTC. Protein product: CASFSSGGSYEQYF.

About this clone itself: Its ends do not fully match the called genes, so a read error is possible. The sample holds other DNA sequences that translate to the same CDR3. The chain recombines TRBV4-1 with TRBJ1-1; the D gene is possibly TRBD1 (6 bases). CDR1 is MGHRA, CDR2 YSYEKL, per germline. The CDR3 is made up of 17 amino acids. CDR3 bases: TGCGCCAGCAGCCAAGACGCAAACACAGGGTTGAAAACTGAAGCTTTCTTT. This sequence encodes CASSQDANTGLKTEAFF.

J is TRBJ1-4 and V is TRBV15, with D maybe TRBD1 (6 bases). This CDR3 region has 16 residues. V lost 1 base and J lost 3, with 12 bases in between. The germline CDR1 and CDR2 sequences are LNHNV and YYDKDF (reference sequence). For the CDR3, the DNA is TGTGCCACCAGCAGAGGCCCTGGGGGCTCTAATGAAAAACTGTTTTTT. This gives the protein CATSRGPGGSNEKLFF.

In DNA form, the CDR3 reads TGTGCCAGCAGCTCCCTAGCGGGCCCGATCTACAATGAGCAGTTCTTC. Protein product: CASSSLAGPIYNEQFF. The chain combines TRBV11-2 with TRBJ2-1; TRBD2 aligns across 8 bases. The CDR3 contains 16 residues. Germline V lookup: CDR1 SGHAT, CDR2 FQNNGV. Germline trimming cut 4 bases from V and 3 bases from J; bases unmatched to any gene: 8.

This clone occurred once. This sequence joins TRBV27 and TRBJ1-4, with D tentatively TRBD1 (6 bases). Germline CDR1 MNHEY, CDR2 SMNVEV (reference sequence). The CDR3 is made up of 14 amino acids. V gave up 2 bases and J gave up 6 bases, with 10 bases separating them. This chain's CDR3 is CASSLQGYHEKLFF. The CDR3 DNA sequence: TGTGCCAGCAGTTTACAGGGGTATCATGAAAAACTGTTTTTT. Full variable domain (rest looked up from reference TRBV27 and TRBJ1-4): EAQVTQNPRYLITVTGKKLTVTCSQNMNHEYMSWYRQDPGLGLRQIYYSMNVEVTDKGDVPEGYKVSRKEKRNFPLILESPSPNQTSLYFCASSLQGYHEKLFFGSGTQLSVL.

CDR3 sequence reads: CASIPSGSPYTDTQYF. In DNA, the CDR3 is TGTGCCAGCATCCCTTCCGGGTCCCCCTACACAGATACGCAGTATTTT. The chain links TRBV2 to TRBJ2-3; D not certain. Per germline, CDR1 SNHLY and CDR2 FYNNEI. Trimming shortened V by 7 bases and J by 2 bases, and 19 bases separated the two germline ends. The CDR3 totals 16 residues.

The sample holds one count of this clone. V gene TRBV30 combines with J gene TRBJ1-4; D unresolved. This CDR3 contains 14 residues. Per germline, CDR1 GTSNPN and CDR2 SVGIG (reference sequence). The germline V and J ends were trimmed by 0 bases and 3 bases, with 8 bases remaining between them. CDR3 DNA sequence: TGTGCCTGGAGTGTACGACGGGCTAATGAAAAACTGTTTTTT. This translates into CAWSVRRANEKLFF. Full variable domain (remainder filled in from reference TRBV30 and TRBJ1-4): SQTIHQWPATLVQPVGSPLSLECTVEGTSNPNLYWYRQAAGRGLQLLFYSVGIGQISSEVPQNLSASRPQDRQFILSSKKLLLSDSGFYLCAWSVRRANEKLFFGSGTQLSVL.

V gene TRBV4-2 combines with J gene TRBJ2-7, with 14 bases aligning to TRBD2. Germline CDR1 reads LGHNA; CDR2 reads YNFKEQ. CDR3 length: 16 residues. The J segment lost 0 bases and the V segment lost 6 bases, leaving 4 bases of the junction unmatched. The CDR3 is CASRPGTSGSSYEQYF. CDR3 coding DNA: TGTGCCAGCAGGCCCGGGACTAGCGGGAGCTCCTACGAGCAGTACTTC.

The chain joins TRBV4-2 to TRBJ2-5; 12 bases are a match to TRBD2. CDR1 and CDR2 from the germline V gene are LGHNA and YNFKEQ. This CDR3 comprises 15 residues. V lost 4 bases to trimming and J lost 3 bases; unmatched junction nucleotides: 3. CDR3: CASSRRLAGEETQYF. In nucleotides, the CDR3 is TGTGCCAGCAGCCGCCGACTAGCGGGAGAAGAGACCCAGTACTTC.

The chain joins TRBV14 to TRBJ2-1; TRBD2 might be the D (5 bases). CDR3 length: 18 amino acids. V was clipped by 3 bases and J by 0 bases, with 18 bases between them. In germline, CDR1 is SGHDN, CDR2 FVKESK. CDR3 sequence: CASSHVSGVLGSYNEQFF. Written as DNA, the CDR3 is TGTGCCAGCAGCCACGTCTCCGGGGTCCTGGGCTCCTACAATGAGCAGTTCTTC.